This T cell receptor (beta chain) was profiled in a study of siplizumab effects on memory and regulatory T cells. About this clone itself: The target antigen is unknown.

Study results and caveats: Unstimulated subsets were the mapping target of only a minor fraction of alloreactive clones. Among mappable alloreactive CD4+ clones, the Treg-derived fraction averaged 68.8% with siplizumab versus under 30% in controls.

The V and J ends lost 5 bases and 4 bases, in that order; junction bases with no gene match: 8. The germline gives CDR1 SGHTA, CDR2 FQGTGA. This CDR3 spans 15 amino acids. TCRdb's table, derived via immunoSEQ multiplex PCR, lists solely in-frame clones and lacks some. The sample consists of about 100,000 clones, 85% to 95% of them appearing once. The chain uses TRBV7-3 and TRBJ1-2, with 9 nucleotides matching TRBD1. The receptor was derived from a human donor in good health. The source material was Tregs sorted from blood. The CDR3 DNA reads TGTGCCAGCAGCCCAACAGGGGGCGCCTCCTATGGCTACACCTTC. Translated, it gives CASSPTGGASYGYTF.